Sequencing of this TCR beta chain was carried out in a study of blood T cell repertoires in COVID-19. About the study: Acute-phase and convalescent COVID-19 samples originated in the United States, Italy and Spain. From T cells, B-cell-depleted T cells, or PBMCs came the material, which was cDNA or gDNA.

As originally analysed: Quantification of nucleated cells was approximated via reference gene primer amplification. Some clones are missing from TCRdb's copy, which holds only in-frame ones; the method was immunoSEQ multiplex PCR. Clone size and V and J calls were adopted from that table, with D and trimming inferred from the DNA. Found here are 50,000 or so clones, approximately 80% of them singletons; the top ten hold about 60%. Germline V lookup: CDR1 SGHRS, CDR2 YFSETQ. The V gene lost 2 bases and the J gene lost 7 bases, with 16 bases spanning the gap. The CDR3 consists of 15 residues. This clone was counted a few times.

This TCR came from a man aged 65 to 79 with acute or convalescent COVID-19. The sample taken for sequencing was peripheral blood. This chain joins TRBV5-1 and TRBJ2-1; D is perhaps TRBD2 (6 bases). The DNA of the CDR3 is TGCGCCAGCAGCTTAAGGGCGGGGTCTAGTAATGAGCAGTTCTTC. This gives the protein CASSLRAGSSNEQFF.